Below, 24 T cell receptor beta chains from the same sample are listed, as sequenced in a study of blood T cell repertoires in COVID-19. The assay was immunoSEQ multiplex PCR, and TCRdb's table has in-frame clones only and misses some. The profile shows about 170,000 clones, more than 65% of them singletons. The sequenced material came from peripheral blood. Receptor source: a woman of 80 years or more with active or convalescent COVID-19.

The rearrangement links TRBV23-1 to TRBJ2-1; 9 positions agree with TRBD2. TRBV23-1 is an ORF; its function is uncertain. The CDR3 consists of 18 residues. The J segment lost 0 bases and the V segment lost 0 bases, leaving 6 bases of the junction unmatched. As DNA, the CDR3 is TGCGCCAGCAGTCAATCAAGGGCGGGGGGGAGCTCCTACAATGAGCAGTTCTTC. Protein: CASSQSRAGGSSYNEQFF.

The rearrangement uses TRBV7-9 and TRBJ1-1; D call uncertain. Germline lookup yields CDR1 SEHNR and CDR2 FQNEAQ (reference sequence). Trimming cost V 3 bases and J 0 bases, with 14 bases left between them. This CDR3 is 16 amino acids long. The chain's CDR3 is CASSLWISDMNTEAFF. The CDR3 DNA is TGTGCCAGCAGCTTGTGGATTTCTGACATGAACACTGAAGCTTTCTTT.

The V gene is TRBV19, the J gene TRBJ1-5, with D unclear. The germline V gene has CDR1 LNHDA and CDR2 SQIVND (reference sequence). The CDR3 runs 14 residues. The V gene lost 3 bases and the J gene lost 10 bases, with 16 bases spanning the gap. Here the CDR3 reads CASSIRTAASPQHF. CDR3 sequence (DNA): TGTGCCAGTAGTATCCGCACAGCCGCATCACCCCAGCATTTT.

The V and J genes are TRBV11-2 and TRBJ1-3; no clear D gene. V shed 0 bases and J shed 9 bases, with 9 bases lying between them. The CDR3 loop spans 13 amino acids. Germline-derived CDR1 and CDR2 are SGHAT and FQNNGV. The CDR3 region is CASSLEEGATIYF. The CDR3 bases are TGTGCCAGCAGCTTAGAAGAGGGCGCCACCATATATTTT.

This sequence joins TRBV3-1 (or the pseudogene TRBV3-2) and TRBJ2-7, with TRBD2 matching 11 bases. V lost 1 base and J lost 2; bases outside the gene matches: 7. CDR1 LGHDT and CDR2 YNNKEL come from the germline V gene (reference sequence). The CDR3 has 17 amino acids. The CDR3 region is CASSQGLTSGAPYEQYF. The CDR3 DNA reads as TGTGCCAGCAGCCAAGGATTGACTAGCGGGGCGCCCTACGAGCAGTACTTC.

The rearrangement joins TRBV9 to TRBJ2-1; TRBD2 matches 11 bases. Germline trimming cut 0 bases from V and 1 base from J; bases unmatched to any gene: 0. The CDR3 is 16 residues long. The germline V gene has CDR1 SGDLS and CDR2 YYNGEE. The DNA for the CDR3 is TGTGCCAGCAGCGTAGTAGCGGGAGGGTCCTACAATGAGCAGTTCTTC. This codes for CASSVVAGGSYNEQFF.

The chain carries TRBV5-1 and TRBJ1-1, with D maybe TRBD1 (6 bases). Germline loops: CDR1 SGHRS, CDR2 YFSETQ. The V end was cut by 3 bases, the J end by 1 base, with 10 bases between. This CDR3 is 14 amino acids long. As DNA, the CDR3 is TGCGCCAGCAGCTGGTCACAGGGGAACACTGAAGCTTTCTTT. Protein: CASSWSQGNTEAFF.

In its sample, this clone was seen a few times. The V gene is TRBV7-3, the J gene TRBJ2-2; TRBD1 matches at 9 bases. J lost 4 bases, V lost 4 bases, and 4 bases had no gene match. CDR1 is SGHTA, CDR2 FQGTGA, per germline. The CDR3 contains 15 residues. The CDR3 DNA sequence: TGTGCCAGCAGCTCCCGGACAGGGGCCACCGGGGAGCTGTTTTTT. Translation gives CASSSRTGATGELFF.

The chain joins TRBV5-4 to TRBJ1-2, with D unclear. Trimming took 3 bases from V and 1 from J, leaving 16 bases between them. The CDR3 is 16 amino acids. The V gene's germline CDR1 is SGHNT and CDR2 YYREEE (reference sequence). For the CDR3, the DNA is TGTGCCAGCAGCTATATGGCAGGCGATAATAACTATGGCTACACCTTC. As protein: CASSYMAGDNNYGYTF.

The chain is built from TRBV18 and TRBJ1-4; TRBD1 aligns across 9 bases. The junction had 3 bases not matched to a gene; V was cut back by 7 bases and J by 6 bases. The CDR3 is 13 residues long. The germline V gene has CDR1 KGHSH and CDR2 LQKENI. The CDR3 loop reads CASYRGQDEKLFF. The CDR3 nucleotides read TGTGCCAGCTACAGGGGGCAGGATGAAAAACTGTTTTTT.

This chain connects TRBV5-1 to TRBJ2-3; TRBD2 agrees at 9 bases. Trimming took 0 bases from V and 9 from J; bases not matched to a gene: 11. From germline, CDR1 is SGHRS and CDR2 YFSETQ. This CDR3 has 16 residues. In nucleotides, the CDR3 is TGCGCCAGCAGCTTGGTCTCCGGGACTAGCAGTGTCACGCAGTATTTT. Protein product: CASSLVSGTSSVTQYF.

The chain couples TRBV29-1 to TRBJ2-1; tentatively, D is TRBD1 (6 bases). This CDR3 is 13 amino acids long. Germline loops: CDR1 SQVTM, CDR2 ANQGSEA. V shed 6 bases and J shed 4 bases, with 13 bases lying between them. CDR3 sequence reads: CSVLRQAYNEQFF. In DNA form, the CDR3 reads TGCAGCGTCCTTAGACAGGCTTACAATGAGCAGTTCTTC.

V is TRBV4-1 and J is TRBJ2-7; 7 positions match TRBD1. V shed 4 bases, J shed 3 bases, and the junction held 3 bases outside the gene matches. This CDR3 is built from 13 residues. Germline CDR1 reads MGHRA; CDR2 reads YSYEKL. The CDR3 DNA reads as TGCGCCAGCAGCCTGACAGGGAGCTACGAGCAGTACTTC. Protein: CASSLTGSYEQYF.

The gene calls are TRBV5-1 and TRBJ2-4; weak D call: TRBD2 (5 bases). Germline V gene lookup returns CDR1 SGHRS and CDR2 YFSETQ. CDR3 length equals 14 residues. V was pared by 4 bases and J by 7 bases, with 15 bases between. The CDR3 loop reads CASSPIASRNIQYF. For the CDR3, the DNA is TGCGCCAGCAGCCCAATAGCGAGTCGGAACATTCAGTACTTC.

The V gene is TRBV19, the J gene TRBJ1-1; the match to TRBD1 covers 10 bases. This CDR3 contains 15 residues. V shed 3 bases and J 7 bases; nucleotides not matched to a gene: 8. The germline V gene encodes CDR1 LNHDA and CDR2 SQIVND (reference sequence). CDR3 sequence: CASSMGTGANFEAFF. CDR3 coding DNA: TGTGCCAGTAGTATGGGGACAGGGGCGAATTTTGAAGCTTTCTTT. Complete variable domain (other parts from reference TRBV19 and TRBJ1-1): DGGITQSPKYLFRKEGQNVTLSCEQNLNHDAMYWYRQDPGQGLRLIYYSQIVNDFQKGDIAEGYSVSREKKESFPLTVTSAQKNPTAFYLCASSMGTGANFEAFFGQGTRLTVV.

The genes are TRBV7-3 and TRBJ2-1; D is perhaps TRBD2 (6 bases). This CDR3 spans 16 amino acids. V lost 8 bases to trimming and J lost 2 bases, with 19 bases between them. Per the germline V gene, CDR1 is SGHTA and CDR2 is FQGTGA. CDR3 DNA sequence: TGTGCCAGCTCTATTAATGGAGGCGGGACCTACAATGAGCAGTTCTTC. This codes for CASSINGGGTYNEQFF.

This chain links TRBV11-2 with TRBJ2-1, with no clear D. Trimming removed 6 bases from V and 6 bases from J, with 15 bases in between. The CDR3 is 14 residues long. The germline V gene has CDR1 SGHAT and CDR2 FQNNGV. The CDR3 DNA follows: TGTGCCAGCAGTTTTACGGGTCACCTCAATGAGCAGTTCTTC. It is translated as CASSFTGHLNEQFF.

The rearrangement links TRBV5-1 to TRBJ2-3; 12 bases agree with TRBD1. CDR1 and CDR2 from the germline V gene are SGHRS and YFSETQ. V trimming: 0 bases; J trimming: 5 bases; junction bases outside the gene matches: 4. CDR3 length: 16 residues. The CDR3 region has the DNA TGCGCCAGCAGCTTGGCGGGACAGGGGGCCGGAGATACGCAGTATTTT. Protein sequence: CASSLAGQGAGDTQYF. Full variable domain (missing parts from reference TRBV5-1 and TRBJ2-3): KAGVTQTPRYLIKTRGQQVTLSCSPISGHRSVSWYQQTPGQGLQFLFEYFSETQRNKGNFPGRFSGRQFSNSRSEMNVSTLELGDSALYLCASSLAGQGAGDTQYFGPGTRLTVL.

The table lists this clone with a few counts. This sequence joins TRBV3-1 (or the pseudogene TRBV3-2) and TRBJ2-7, with unresolved D. V lost 5 bases to trimming and J lost 1 base, with 9 bases between them. The CDR3 has 13 residues. Germline CDR1 and CDR2: LGHDT and YNNKEL (reference sequence). CDR3 in amino acids: CASSSQISYEQYF. The CDR3 DNA is TGTGCCAGCAGCTCACAGATATCCTACGAGCAGTACTTC.

This clone was seen a single time. J is TRBJ2-1 and V is TRBV5-5; TRBD2 aligns across 10 bases. Trimming cost V 4 bases and J 1 base; bases outside gene matches: 2. The CDR3 consists of 15 residues. Germline assignment: CDR1 SGHKS and CDR2 YYEKEE (reference sequence). Here the CDR3 DNA reads TGTGCCAGCAGCCCTAGCGGGAGATCCTACAATGAGCAGTTCTTC. It translates to CASSPSGRSYNEQFF.

The sample holds a few counts of this clone. This chain connects TRBV5-1 to TRBJ1-1; D is possibly TRBD1 (6 bases). The V end lost 4 bases, the J end lost 3 bases, and 16 bases lay between the germline ends. CDR3 length equals 15 residues. Germline CDR1 reads SGHRS; CDR2 reads YFSETQ. CDR3 sequence reads: CASSATGSVDTEAFF. CDR3 coding DNA: TGCGCCAGCAGCGCTACAGGGTCGGTAGACACTGAAGCTTTCTTT. The whole variable domain, filled in from reference TRBV5-1 and TRBJ1-1, reads KAGVTQTPRYLIKTRGQQVTLSCSPISGHRSVSWYQQTPGQGLQFLFEYFSETQRNKGNFPGRFSGRQFSNSRSEMNVSTLELGDSALYLCASSATGSVDTEAFFGQGTRLTVV.

The chain employs TRBV19 and TRBJ2-3, with a weak D call TRBD2 (5 bases). Germline CDR1 and CDR2: LNHDA and SQIVND (reference sequence). The V and J ends lost 4 bases and 6 bases respectively, with 8 bases between them. This CDR3 contains 12 residues. CDR3 coding DNA: TGTGCCAGTAGTACACCGGGGGATACGCAGTATTTT. Translated, it gives CASSTPGDTQYF.

CDR3 in DNA: TGTGCCAGTAGTACATCCGCCCGGAGCAATGAGCAGTTCTTC. It is translated as CASSTSARSNEQFF. The chain carries TRBV19 and TRBJ2-1, with D unresolved. Trimming took off 4 bases at V and 6 bases at J, with 13 bases between the two ends. Germline V gene data show CDR1 as LNHDA and CDR2 as SQIVND (reference sequence). This CDR3 contains 14 residues.

This chain links TRBV9 with TRBJ2-2; maybe TRBD2 (6 bases). Germline V gene data show CDR1 as SGDLS and CDR2 as YYNGEE. The CDR3 length is 16 residues. The V and J ends lost 0 bases and 1 base respectively, with 10 bases between them. The CDR3 sequence is CASSVELARNTGELFF. The CDR3 DNA sequence: TGTGCCAGCAGCGTAGAGCTAGCGCGGAACACCGGGGAGCTGTTTTTT.